This passage covers 18 T cell receptor beta chains from one sample sequenced in a study of T cells in Graves' hyperthyroidism and ophthalmopathy. TCR beta CDR3 region amplification was performed from RNA transcripts. First-round RT-PCR with HTBI primers amplified the TCR CDR3 region. TCRdb redid the calling of the multiplex PCR reads with MiXCR, one entry per CDR3 protein. The profile shows about 250,000 distinct CDR3 sequences, almost 25% of them singletons. The sample was blood. These receptors all come from a woman in her forties with Graves' ophthalmopathy.

This clonotype was detected ten times or more. The junction does not match germline at one end; this may be a read error. V gene TRBV6-1 combines with J gene TRBJ1-2; the D gene is possibly TRBD1 (5 bases). Germline loops: CDR1 MNHNS, CDR2 SASEGT. This CDR3 spans 14 amino acids. Written as DNA, the CDR3 is TGTGCCAGCAGTGAACGTCGGGGGAACTATGGCTACACCTTT. It is translated as CASSERRGNYGYTF.

In its sample, this clonotype was seen many times. V and J are TRBV6-1 and TRBJ1-2, with D tentatively TRBD1 (5 bases). V was shortened by 6 bases and J by 8 bases, with 16 bases between the two germline ends. This CDR3 comprises 13 residues. Germline V CDR1 and CDR2: MNHNS, SASEGT. CDR3 sequence reads: CASRPGQGRGYTF. The DNA of the CDR3 is TGTGCCAGCAGGCCCGGGCAGGGTCGCGGCTACACCTTC.

This clonotype was counted many times. The chain joins TRBV5-1 to TRBJ1-1; 7 nucleotides agree with TRBD1. The CDR3 covers 15 residues. Germline CDR1 is SGHRS and CDR2 is YFSETQ. The J segment lost 0 bases and the V segment lost 4 bases, leaving 6 bases of the junction unmatched. The CDR3 region is CASSEQGLMNTEAFF. CDR3 DNA: TGCGCCAGCAGCGAACAGGGGCTGATGAACACTGAAGCTTTCTTT. The full variable domain, its missing parts supplied by reference TRBV5-1 and TRBJ1-1, is KAGVTQTPRYLIKTRGQQVTLSCSPISGHRSVSWYQQTPGQGLQFLFEYFSETQRNKGNFPGRFSGRQFSNSRSEMNVSTLELGDSALYLCASSEQGLMNTEAFFGQGTRLTVV.

The chain recombines TRBV30 with TRBJ2-7; D is possibly TRBD1 (6 bases). CDR1 is GTSNPN and CDR2 is SVGIG in the germline V gene (reference sequence). The length of the CDR3 is 15 residues. The germline V and J ends were trimmed by 0 bases and 2 bases, with 14 bases remaining between them. The CDR3 sequence: CAWSVRRQAPYEQYF. The CDR3 DNA sequence: TGTGCCTGGAGTGTACGGAGACAGGCTCCCTACGAGCAGTACTTC.

Many counts were recorded for this clonotype. The rearrangement uses TRBV6-1 and TRBJ2-7; 7 bases fit TRBD1. The CDR3 is 13 amino acids. V was clipped by 4 bases and J by 2 bases; unmatched bases: 2. From germline, CDR1 is MNHNS and CDR2 SASEGT. Written as DNA, the CDR3 is TGTGCCAGCAGTGCGGGACAGCCCTACGAGCAGTACTTC. It encodes CASSAGQPYEQYF.

The genes are TRBV19 and TRBJ1-1; 7 bases map to TRBD1. CDR1 is LNHDA and CDR2 is SQIVND in the germline V gene (reference sequence). This CDR3 is 14 amino acids long. The trim removed 6 bases at V and 1 base at J, leaving 5 bases unmatched. The CDR3 loop is CASSNRGQNTEAFF. CDR3 nucleotides: TGTGCCAGTAGCAACAGGGGCCAGAACACTGAAGCTTTCTTT. Supplemented by reference TRBV19 and TRBJ1-1, the full variable domain reads DGGITQSPKYLFRKEGQNVTLSCEQNLNHDAMYWYRQDPGQGLRLIYYSQIVNDFQKGDIAEGYSVSREKKESFPLTVTSAQKNPTAFYLCASSNRGQNTEAFFGQGTRLTVV.

There are many counts of this clonotype. This chain joins TRBV29-1 and TRBJ1-1; D gene unclear. Trimming took 1 base from V and 8 from J, leaving 8 bases between them. The CDR3 is made up of 11 amino acids. Per the germline V gene, CDR1 is SQVTM and CDR2 is ANQGSEA. The CDR3 loop reads CSVEVSAEAFF. The CDR3 coding sequence is TGCAGCGTTGAAGTTTCCGCGGAAGCTTTCTTT.

This clonotype was recorded many times. The CDR3 protein is CASSPGQSNSPLHF. The CDR3 nucleotides are TGCGCCAGCAGCCCGGGACAGAGTAATTCACCCCTCCACTTT. This chain links TRBV5-1 with TRBJ1-6; 7 bases line up with TRBD1. J was trimmed by 6 bases and V by 4 bases; bases with no gene match: 4. This CDR3 comprises 14 residues. CDR1 SGHRS and CDR2 YFSETQ come from the germline V gene.

The genes are TRBV28 and TRBJ2-7; tentatively, D is TRBD1 (6 bases). This CDR3 contains 11 residues. Trimming stripped 7 bases from V and 6 bases from J, with 10 bases between. Germline-derived CDR1 and CDR2 are MDHEN and SYDVKM. In nucleotides, the CDR3 is TGTGCCAGCATCCAGGGGCCCGAGCAGTACTTC. It is translated as CASIQGPEQYF.

The sample holds many counts of this clonotype. A much larger clonotype is one base distant, so this may be a read error. The chain uses TRBV7-8 and TRBJ2-7; the match to TRBD2 covers 8 bases. From germline, CDR1 is SGHVS and CDR2 FQNEAQ. The CDR3 is 13 residues long. V was clipped by 6 bases and J by 5 bases; unmatched bases: 6. The CDR3 DNA follows: TGTGCCAGCAGTTTCGACGGGGGGGACGAGCAGTACTTC. This gives the protein CASSFDGGDEQYF.

V usage is TRBV12-3 or TRBV12-4 and J usage is TRBJ1-2; D is uncertain. The CDR3 sequence is 13 residues long. V lost 3 bases to trimming and J lost 4 bases, with 9 bases between them. CDR3 in amino acids: CASSLEYGYGYTF. The CDR3 DNA reads TGTGCCAGCAGTTTGGAGTACGGCTATGGCTACACCTTC.

The rearrangement uses TRBV6-5 and TRBJ1-2; D may be TRBD1 (5 bases). The CDR3 contains 14 residues. Germline lookup yields CDR1 MNHEY and CDR2 SVGAGI. V dropped 0 bases and J dropped 4 bases, with 9 bases sitting between them. The DNA of the CDR3 is TGTGCCAGCAGTTACTCGGACAAAGCCTATGGCTACACCTTC. It yields the protein CASSYSDKAYGYTF.

This clonotype was found many times. J is TRBJ2-7 and V is TRBV12-3 or TRBV12-4, with D unresolved. This CDR3 spans 13 amino acids. V was pared by 5 bases and J by 2 bases, with 10 bases between. CDR3 DNA: TGTGCCAGCAGTCAAACCGGTACCTACGAGCAGTACTTC. It specifies CASSQTGTYEQYF.

This clonotype appeared many times. J is TRBJ1-2 and V is TRBV6-4; the D is unclear. The CDR3 has 15 amino acids. Trimming removed 6 bases at V and 3 bases at J, with 17 bases between. Per the germline V gene, CDR1 is MRHNA and CDR2 is SNTAGT. This chain's CDR3 is CASRGIMGSDYGYTF. The CDR3 DNA sequence: TGTGCCAGCAGGGGAATAATGGGGTCGGACTATGGCTACACCTTC.

In its sample, this clonotype was seen many times. V and J are TRBV6-5 and TRBJ2-2; D ambiguous. Deletions cut 3 bases from V and 1 base from J, with 9 bases between. The CDR3 consists of 15 residues. CDR1 and CDR2 (germline): MNHEY, SVGAGI. The CDR3 is CASSYAVGNTGELFF. The CDR3 DNA follows: TGTGCCAGCAGTTATGCAGTAGGGAACACCGGGGAGCTGTTTTTT.

This clonotype was seen ten or more times. The chain recombines TRBV20-1 with TRBJ1-1, with no clear D. Germline V CDR1 and CDR2: DFQATT, SNEGSKA (reference sequence). The ends were cut back, 3 bases at V and 2 bases at J, with 7 bases in the middle. CDR3 length equals 12 residues. DNA of the CDR3: TGCAGTGCTAGGACCCCTAACACTGAAGCTTTCTTT. Amino acid sequence: CSARTPNTEAFF.

This clonotype was recorded at least ten times. The rearrangement joins TRBV2 to TRBJ2-5; 7 nucleotides match TRBD1. V lost 7 bases and J lost 0; bases outside the gene matches: 5. From germline, CDR1 is SNHLY and CDR2 FYNNEI. The CDR3 loop spans 14 amino acids. CDR3 loop: CASTGTADQETQYF. The CDR3 nucleotides are TGTGCCAGCACAGGGACAGCGGACCAAGAGACCCAGTACTTC.

DNA of the CDR3: TGTGCCAGCGCGCCGAGGGGACTGACCTACGAGCAGTACTTC. Translation: CASAPRGLTYEQYF. This rearrangement joins TRBV14 to TRBJ2-7; maybe TRBD2 (6 bases). Between the trimmed V and J ends, which lost 8 bases and 2 bases, there was a span of 16 bases. CDR3 length: 14 residues. The V gene's germline CDR1 is SGHDN and CDR2 FVKESK.